This T cell receptor beta chain was sequenced for a study of Graves' ophthalmopathy and Graves' hyperthyroidism. Germline-derived CDR1 and CDR2 are SEHNR and FQNEAQ (reference sequence). This CDR3 spans 18 amino acids. V dropped 8 bases and J dropped 8 bases, with 30 bases sitting between them. Amplification targeted the TCR beta CDR3 regions, with RNA transcripts as the source material. HTBI primers served in a first-round RT-PCR, which a second-round multiplex PCR followed. MiXCR was run by TCRdb on the multiplex PCR reads, yielding one entry per CDR3 protein. The sample has a few hundred thousand distinct CDR3 sequences; under 45% are singletons.

The sequence was obtained from an adult man with Graves' hyperthyroidism. The chain is built from TRBV7-9 and TRBJ1-4; tentative D call: TRBD1 (6 bases). Sequencing was performed on peripheral blood or thyroid tissue (not recorded which). The CDR3 sequence: CASQPTLATTGHEEKLFF. As DNA, the CDR3 is TGTGCCAGCCAGCCTACACTCGCCACGACAGGCCACGAGGAAAAACTGTTTTTT.